The 4 T cell receptor beta chains below all came from one sample that was sequenced in a study of early T cells in non-severe SARS-CoV-2 infection. One entry per CDR3 protein, called by TCRdb with MiXCR from the 5' RACE reads. The sample has about 81,000 distinct CDR3 sequences, more than 5% seen once. Sequencing was performed on whole blood. These receptors originate from an adult who was a healthcare worker with PCR-confirmed SARS-CoV-2 infection or an uninfected control (not recorded which).

This clonotype was seen at least ten times. This chain links TRBV5-4 with TRBJ2-5; unclear D gene. V lost 2 bases, J lost 1 base, and 9 bases lay in between. From germline, CDR1 is SGHNT and CDR2 YYREEE (reference sequence). The CDR3 runs 14 residues. The chain's CDR3 is CASSLMGSQETQYF. CDR3 in DNA: TGTGCCAGCAGCTTAATGGGTTCCCAAGAGACCCAGTACTTC.

This clonotype has at least ten counts. The CDR3 DNA follows: TGTGCCAGCAGTCTCGGGGGGGCGGGCTCAGATACGCAGTATTTT. This encodes CASSLGGAGSDTQYF. The chain has TRBV28 and TRBJ2-3, with TRBD2 identical over 8 bases. Germline CDR1 is MDHEN and CDR2 is SYDVKM. CDR3 length: 15 amino acids. The junction had 8 bases not matched to a gene; V was cut back by 5 bases and J by 4 bases.

This clonotype was recorded at least ten times. This chain uses TRBV29-1 with TRBJ2-1; D might be TRBD1 (5 bases). With 7 bases removed from V and 7 bases from J, the gap between germline ends came to 11 bases. This CDR3 is 11 amino acids long. Germline V gene lookup returns CDR1 SQVTM and CDR2 ANQGSEA. CDR3 sequence (DNA): TGCAGCGCCAGGGTTTCGAATGAGCAGTTCTTC. Translated: CSARVSNEQFF.

This clonotype was picked up a small number of times. The chain combines TRBV6-6 with TRBJ1-5; D perhaps matches TRBD1 (6 bases). V was pared by 6 bases and J by 0 bases, with 9 bases between. This CDR3 contains 14 residues. Germline assignment: CDR1 MNHNY and CDR2 SVGAGI (reference sequence). The DNA for the CDR3 is TGTGCCAGCAGCGAGACAGGTAGCAATCAGCCCCAGCATTTT. As protein: CASSETGSNQPQHF.